Listed here are 24 T cell receptor beta chains from one sample, sequenced in a study of T cell clonality in common variable immunodeficiency. These receptors' targets are unknown. Study outcomes and limitations: In common variable immunodeficiency, TCR beta chains reportedly carried fewer deletions and N-nucleotide insertions.

The data were produced by immunoSEQ multiplex PCR, yet TCRdb's version contains in-frame clones alone and is incomplete. The specimen has about 26,000 clones, none found just once. Sequencing used peripheral blood mononuclear cells. The receptors shown here come from a human donor with common variable immunodeficiency.

At least ten counts were recorded for this clone. The missing CDR3 end, 3 residues past where the read stops, is filled in from the germline J gene. The V and J genes are TRBV5-1 and TRBJ2-3, with 12 bases that match TRBD2. The V and J ends lost 4 bases and 4 bases, in that order; junction bases with no gene match: 4. The CDR3 is 15 amino acids. The germline V gene encodes CDR1 SGHRS and CDR2 YFSETQ. The sequenced CDR3 bases are TGCGCCAGCAGCGGGGGACTAGCGGGCGCAGATACG. It yields the protein CASSGGLAGADT. The entire CDR3 sequence reads CASSGGLAGADTQYF.

This clone was picked up many times. Coverage ceases 3 residues before the CDR3 finishes, and the germline J gene fills in the end. The chain joins TRBV7-2 to TRBJ2-7; D unresolved. V lost 1 base to trimming and J lost 1 base, with 8 bases between them. The CDR3 totals 14 residues. The germline V gene has CDR1 SGHTA and CDR2 FQGNSA. Here the CDR3 reads CASSLGGVSYEQYF. CDR3 DNA, as far as it was read: TGTGCCAGCAGCTTAGGCGGAGTATCCTACGAG.

In its sample, this clone was seen many times. The read ends 3 residues shy of where the CDR3 ends; the end is completed using the germline J gene. V and J are TRBV20-1 and TRBJ1-6; TRBD1 agrees at 9 bases. After removal of 6 bases from V and 7 bases from J, the junction contained 10 bases not matched to a gene. The CDR3 runs to 15 residues. Germline loops: CDR1 DFQATT, CDR2 SNEGSKA (reference sequence). Here the CDR3 reads CSALQGARPNSPLHF. Incomplete CDR3 DNA: TGCAGTGCGTTACAGGGGGCGCGTCCGAATTCACCC.

This clone was seen only a few times. The read falls 3 residues short of the CDR3 end, and the missing part is taken from the germline J gene. The J gene is TRBJ2-7, the V gene TRBV20-1; 10 bases map to TRBD1. The CDR3 covers 14 residues. Germline assignment: CDR1 DFQATT and CDR2 SNEGSKA (reference sequence). J was trimmed by 5 bases and V by 7 bases; bases with no gene match: 11. Partial CDR3 DNA: TGCAGTGTTAGCGAGACAGGGGGCGTCGACGAG. Translated: CSVSETGGVDE. The complete CDR3 sequence is CSVSETGGVDEQYF.

The sample holds a few counts of this clone. Possible read error: a much larger clone is one base away. The missing CDR3 end, 3 residues past where the read stops, is filled in from the germline J gene. This chain connects TRBV18 to TRBJ2-1; 10 positions match TRBD1. The length of the CDR3 is 15 residues. J gave up 7 bases and V 6 bases, and 9 bases lay outside the gene matches. CDR1 and CDR2 (germline): KGHSH, LQKENI. The part of the CDR3 DNA that was read is TGTGCCAGCTCGCAAGGGACAGGGGTTTGGAATGAG. Translated: CASSQGTGVWNE. The whole CDR3 sequence is CASSQGTGVWNEQFF.

This clone was picked up many times. The same CDR3 also results from other DNA sequences found in this sample. The CDR3: CASSLSQGGGEKLFF. The CDR3 bases that were read are TGTGCCAGCAGCTTATCGCAGGGGGGCGGTGAAAAA. The chain uses TRBV7-2 and TRBJ1-4; 7 nucleotides align to TRBD1. The read ends 3 residues shy of where the CDR3 ends; the end is completed using the germline J gene. The CDR3 totals 15 residues. The trim removed 2 bases at V and 7 bases at J, leaving 7 bases unmatched. Germline CDR1 reads SGHTA; CDR2 reads FQGNSA.

This clone was counted at least ten times. The CDR3 extends 3 residues past the end of the read, so its final part is completed from the germline J gene. V usage is TRBV18 and J usage is TRBJ2-3; TRBD2 aligns across 12 bases. This CDR3 region has 17 residues. Germline assignment: CDR1 KGHSH and CDR2 LQKENI. Trimming cost V 2 bases and J 4 bases; bases outside gene matches: 7. The sequenced CDR3 bases are TGTGCCAGCTCACCATTCGGACTAGCGGGACCCTCAGATACG. Its translation: CASSPFGLAGPSDT. The full CDR3 reads CASSPFGLAGPSDTQYF.

There are many counts of this clone. The CDR3 is cut off 3 residues early in the read; its end comes from the germline J gene. The chain is built from TRBV2 and TRBJ1-6, with 8 bases aligning to TRBD1. V shed 3 bases and J 10 bases; nucleotides not matched to a gene: 5. This CDR3 contains 14 residues. Germline CDR1 is SNHLY and CDR2 is FYNNEI. The CDR3 bases that were read are TGTGCCAGCAGTGAGGACAGGGCAGGATCACCC. This sequence encodes CASSEDRAGSP. The entire CDR3 protein reads CASSEDRAGSPLHF.

In its sample, this clone was seen many times. The read terminates 3 residues before the CDR3 end, so the remaining end is supplied by the germline J gene. The chain uses TRBV7-9 and TRBJ1-5; 7 bases fit TRBD1. The CDR3 has 15 amino acids. J gave up 6 bases and V 5 bases, and 10 bases lay outside the gene matches. Germline V gene data show CDR1 as SEHNR and CDR2 as FQNEAQ (reference sequence). CDR3 in amino acids: CASSRSDRVGQPQHF. CDR3 bases read: TGTGCCAGCAGCCGCTCCGACAGGGTGGGTCAGCCC.

This clone was recorded at least ten times. The sequence runs out 3 residues before the end of the CDR3; the remainder is reconstructed from the germline J gene. This chain connects TRBV5-1 to TRBJ1-1; TRBD1 aligns across 8 bases. The CDR3 spans 16 residues. Germline trimming cut 0 bases from V and 6 bases from J; bases unmatched to any gene: 10. Germline V lookup: CDR1 SGHRS, CDR2 YFSETQ. The CDR3 spells CASSLEGQGSGSEAFF. The sequenced CDR3 bases are TGCGCCAGCAGCTTGGAAGGACAGGGCAGCGGGTCTGAA. Together with reference TRBV5-1 and TRBJ1-1, the CDR3 gives the full variable domain: KAGVTQTPRYLIKTRGQQVTLSCSPISGHRSVSWYQQTPGQGLQFLFEYFSETQRNKGNFPGRFSGRQFSNSRSEMNVSTLELGDSALYLCASSLEGQGSGSEAFFGQGTRLTVV.

This clone was seen at least ten times. From the germline J gene comes the end of the CDR3, since the read stops 3 residues before it. The V gene is TRBV20-1, the J gene TRBJ1-1, with 8 bases identical to TRBD1. V was clipped by 6 bases and J by 7 bases; unmatched bases: 4. From germline, CDR1 is DFQATT and CDR2 SNEGSKA (reference sequence). This CDR3 has 11 residues. The sequenced CDR3 bases are TGCAGTGCCAGGGGGCCTTTTGAA. Translated: CSARGPFE. The CDR3 in full is CSARGPFEAFF.

This clone was observed a few times. The read falls 3 residues short of the CDR3 end, and the missing part is taken from the germline J gene. J is TRBJ2-7 and V is TRBV7-7; D ambiguous. V lost 8 bases and J 6 bases, leaving 5 bases between the germline ends. The CDR3 consists of 9 residues. The germline gives CDR1 SSHAT, CDR2 FNYEAQ (reference sequence). CDR3 residues: CASGPEQYF. The part of the CDR3 DNA that was read is TGTGCCAGCGGGCCCGAG.

There are many counts of this clone. The read is 3 residues too short to cover the CDR3 end, so that end is filled in from the germline J gene. V gene TRBV19 combines with J gene TRBJ2-5, with 13 nucleotides matching TRBD2. The germline V gene encodes CDR1 LNHDA and CDR2 SQIVND (reference sequence). This CDR3 is 14 amino acids long. Unmatched junction bases numbered 1, after V lost 6 bases and J lost 3 bases. The CDR3 bases that were read are TGTGCCAGTAGGGGACTAGCGGGAAAAGAGACC. Translation: CASRGLAGKET. The CDR3, in full, reads CASRGLAGKETQYF.

The table lists this clone with many counts. The read ends 3 residues before the CDR3 terminus; that terminus is restored from the germline J gene. The chain recombines TRBV20-1 with TRBJ2-3; 7 positions match TRBD1. This CDR3 spans 12 amino acids. Germline V lookup: CDR1 DFQATT, CDR2 SNEGSKA (reference sequence). The CDR3 reads CSARAGQNAQYF. The covered CDR3 bases are TGCAGTGCTAGAGCGGGACAGAATGCG.

This clone has a count of ten or more. The sequence runs out 3 residues before the end of the CDR3; the remainder is reconstructed from the germline J gene. This sequence joins TRBV7-6 and TRBJ2-7; 9 bases align to TRBD1. Trimming cost V 5 bases and J 5 bases; bases outside gene matches: 16. The CDR3 contains 17 residues. The V gene's germline CDR1 is SGHVS and CDR2 FNYEAQ. The DNA read from the CDR3 is TGTGCCAGCAGCAACATGAGGACTGGGACAGGGAGGAACGAG. Amino acids: CASSNMRTGTGRNE. The whole CDR3 reads CASSNMRTGTGRNEQYF.

This clone has at least ten counts. The CDR3 end is not reached by the read, which stops 3 residues before it; the germline J gene fills it in. The rearrangement uses TRBV28 and TRBJ2-7, with 10 bases fitting TRBD2. The germline gives CDR1 MDHEN, CDR2 SYDVKM. The J segment lost 3 bases and the V segment lost 4 bases, leaving 6 bases of the junction unmatched. The CDR3 is 15 amino acids. The chain's CDR3 is CASSSPTSGNYEQYF. CDR3 bases read: TGTGCCAGCAGTTCCCCTACTAGCGGGAACTACGAG.

This clone appeared a few times. The chain's CDR3 is CASSFFSARDRGPRQHYGYTF. The sequenced CDR3 bases are TGCGCCAGCAGCTTTTTTTCAGCCCGCGACAGGGGCCCACGACAGCACTATGGC. The chain is built from TRBV5-1 and TRBJ1-2; 8 bases line up with TRBD1. The CDR3 end falls 3 residues outside the read, so it is completed with the germline J gene. Germline assignment: CDR1 SGHRS and CDR2 YFSETQ. The CDR3 consists of 21 residues. Germline trimming cut 2 bases from V and 3 bases from J; bases unmatched to any gene: 24. Full variable domain (missing parts from reference TRBV5-1 and TRBJ1-2): KAGVTQTPRYLIKTRGQQVTLSCSPISGHRSVSWYQQTPGQGLQFLFEYFSETQRNKGNFPGRFSGRQFSNSRSEMNVSTLELGDSALYLCASSFFSARDRGPRQHYGYTFGSGTRLTVV.

This clone was recorded at least ten times. The CDR3 end falls 3 residues outside the read, so it is completed with the germline J gene. The V gene is TRBV18, the J gene TRBJ2-5; D possibly corresponds to TRBD2 (6 bases). The CDR3 totals 12 residues. The V end lost 5 bases, the J end lost 5 bases, and 9 bases lay between the germline ends. CDR1 and CDR2 from the germline V gene are KGHSH and LQKENI. CDR3: CASSTGLETQYF. CDR3 bases read: TGTGCCAGCTCAACGGGACTGGAGACC.

This clone came up many times. Relative to the germline gene, one junction end is altered; a read error may explain this. The observed sequence ends 3 residues before the CDR3 terminus, with the missing tail filled in from the germline J gene. The rearrangement links TRBV4-2 to TRBJ2-3; 8 bases are a match to TRBD1. Germline V lookup: CDR1 LGHNA, CDR2 YNFKEQ. This CDR3 comprises 16 residues. The CDR3 DNA, read in part, is TGCGCCAGCAGCCAAGGCAGGGGGCCGAGCACAGATACG. Its protein is CASSQGRGPSTDT. The entire CDR3 is CASSQGRGPSTDTQYF.

This clone has ten or more counts. The read ends 3 residues before the CDR3 terminus; that terminus is restored from the germline J gene. J is TRBJ2-7 and V is TRBV19; the D is unclear. V was pared by 4 bases and J by 0 bases, with 16 bases between. This CDR3 has 16 residues. Germline V gene lookup returns CDR1 LNHDA and CDR2 SQIVND (reference sequence). CDR3 DNA, as far as it was read: TGTGCCAGTAGTAGCCTCCAGCGCAGTCCCTCCTACGAG. This sequence encodes CASSSLQRSPSYE. The full CDR3 protein reads CASSSLQRSPSYEQYF.

There are many counts of this clone. The DNA ends 3 residues before the CDR3 does, and the rest of the CDR3 is filled in from the germline J gene. The genes are TRBV7-2 and TRBJ2-5; the match to TRBD2 covers 10 bases. The CDR3 has 14 residues. The V segment lost 5 bases and the J segment 3 bases; nucleotides outside the gene matches: 3. Germline V lookup: CDR1 SGHTA, CDR2 FQGNSA. CDR3 DNA, as far as it was read: TGTGCCAGCAGCCGTAGCGGGGGGAAAGAGACC. It specifies CASSRSGGKET. The complete CDR3 protein is CASSRSGGKETQYF.

This clone was observed at least ten times. The CDR3: CASSLGTGAGREAFF. The covered CDR3 bases are TGCGCCAGCAGCTTAGGGACAGGGGCTGGCAGGGAA. V gene TRBV5-1 combines with J gene TRBJ1-1; TRBD1 aligns across 10 bases. The CDR3 end lies 3 residues beyond the end of the read and is filled in from the germline J gene. This CDR3 comprises 15 residues. Germline CDR1 is SGHRS and CDR2 is YFSETQ.

Comments on this clone: The CDR3 extends 3 residues past the end of the read, so its final part is completed from the germline J gene. The chain combines TRBV13 with TRBJ1-4; D gene uncertain. The germline V gene encodes CDR1 PRHDT and CDR2 FYEKMQ (reference sequence). V was trimmed by 5 bases and J by 4 bases, leaving 5 bases between them. There are 12 residues in the CDR3. CDR3 DNA, as far as it was read: TGTGCCAGCAGCCGCAGTAATGAAAAA. Protein: CASSRSNEK. The whole CDR3 protein is CASSRSNEKLFF.

The sample holds many counts of this clone. The read comes to an end 3 residues before the CDR3 does, leaving the germline J gene to fill in the end. The genes are TRBV30 and TRBJ1-5, with D possibly being TRBD1 (6 bases). The length of the CDR3 is 15 residues. V lost 1 base and J 3 bases, leaving 13 bases between the germline ends. Germline V gene data show CDR1 as GTSNPN and CDR2 as SVGIG (reference sequence). CDR3 residues: CAWSESQGLNQPQHF. CDR3 DNA (partial): TGTGCCTGGAGTGAGTCCCAGGGGCTCAATCAGCCC.